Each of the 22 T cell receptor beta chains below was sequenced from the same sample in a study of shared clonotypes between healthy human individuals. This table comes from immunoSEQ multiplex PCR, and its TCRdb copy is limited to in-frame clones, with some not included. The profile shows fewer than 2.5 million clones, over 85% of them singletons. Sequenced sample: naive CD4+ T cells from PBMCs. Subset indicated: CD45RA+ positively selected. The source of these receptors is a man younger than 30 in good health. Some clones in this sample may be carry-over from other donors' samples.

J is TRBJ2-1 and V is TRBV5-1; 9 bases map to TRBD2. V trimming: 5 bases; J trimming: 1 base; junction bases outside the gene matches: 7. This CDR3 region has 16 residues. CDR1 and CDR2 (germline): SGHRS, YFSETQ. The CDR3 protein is CASRPAGGTSYNEQFF. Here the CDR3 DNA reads TGCGCCAGCAGACCAGCGGGAGGTACTTCCTACAATGAGCAGTTCTTC.

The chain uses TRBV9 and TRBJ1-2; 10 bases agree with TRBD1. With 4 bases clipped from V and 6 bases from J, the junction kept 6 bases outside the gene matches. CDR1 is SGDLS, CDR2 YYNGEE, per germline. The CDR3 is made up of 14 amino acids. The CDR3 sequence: CASSRDRGTHGYTF. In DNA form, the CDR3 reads TGTGCCAGCAGCAGGGACAGGGGTACTCATGGCTACACCTTC.

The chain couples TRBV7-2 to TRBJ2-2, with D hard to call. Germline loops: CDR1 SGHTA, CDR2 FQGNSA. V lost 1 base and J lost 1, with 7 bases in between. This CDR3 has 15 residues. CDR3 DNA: TGTGCCAGCAGCTTAGTTTTCGGGAACACCGGGGAGCTGTTTTTT. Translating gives CASSLVFGNTGELFF.

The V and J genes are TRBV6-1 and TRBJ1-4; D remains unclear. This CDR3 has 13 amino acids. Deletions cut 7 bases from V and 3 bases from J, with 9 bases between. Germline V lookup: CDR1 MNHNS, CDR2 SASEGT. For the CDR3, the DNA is TGTGCCAGCACTGGGTTGGCTAATGAAAAACTGTTTTTT. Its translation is CASTGLANEKLFF.

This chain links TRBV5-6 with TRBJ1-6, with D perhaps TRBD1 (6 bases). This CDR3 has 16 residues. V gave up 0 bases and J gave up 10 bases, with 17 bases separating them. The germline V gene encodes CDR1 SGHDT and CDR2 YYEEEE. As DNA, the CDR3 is TGTGCCAGCAGCTTGGGGGCCACAGGGCTAATCTCACCCCTCCACTTT. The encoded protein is CASSLGATGLISPLHF. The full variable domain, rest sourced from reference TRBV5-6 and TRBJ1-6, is DAGVTQSPTHLIKTRGQQVTLRCSPKSGHDTVSWYQQALGQGPQFIFQYYEEEERQRGNFPDRFSGHQFPNYSSELNVNALLLGDSALYLCASSLGATGLISPLHFGNGTRLTVT.

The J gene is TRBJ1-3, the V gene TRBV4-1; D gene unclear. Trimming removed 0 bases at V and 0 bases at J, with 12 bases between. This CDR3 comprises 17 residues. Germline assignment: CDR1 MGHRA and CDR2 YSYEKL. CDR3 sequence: CASSQDQARDSGNTIYF. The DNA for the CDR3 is TGCGCCAGCAGCCAAGACCAGGCCAGAGACTCTGGAAACACCATATATTTT.

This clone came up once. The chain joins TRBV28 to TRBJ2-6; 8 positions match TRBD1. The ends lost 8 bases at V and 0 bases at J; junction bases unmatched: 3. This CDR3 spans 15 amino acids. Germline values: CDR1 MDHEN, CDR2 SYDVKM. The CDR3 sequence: CASWTGSSGANVLTF. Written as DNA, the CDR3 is TGTGCCAGCTGGACAGGGAGCTCTGGGGCCAACGTCCTGACTTTC.

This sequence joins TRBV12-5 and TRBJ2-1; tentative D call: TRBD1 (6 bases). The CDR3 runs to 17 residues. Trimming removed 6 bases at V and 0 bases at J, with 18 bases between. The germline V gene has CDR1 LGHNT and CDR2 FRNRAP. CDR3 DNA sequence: TGTGCTAGTGGCCTGCTACCCAGGGGCAACTCCTACAATGAGCAGTTCTTC. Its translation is CASGLLPRGNSYNEQFF.

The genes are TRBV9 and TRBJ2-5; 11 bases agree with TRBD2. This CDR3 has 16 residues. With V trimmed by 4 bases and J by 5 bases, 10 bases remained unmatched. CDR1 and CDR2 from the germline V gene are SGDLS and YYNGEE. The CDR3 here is CASSTGTSGLRETQYF. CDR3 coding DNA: TGTGCCAGCAGCACCGGGACTAGCGGCTTGAGGGAGACCCAGTACTTC.

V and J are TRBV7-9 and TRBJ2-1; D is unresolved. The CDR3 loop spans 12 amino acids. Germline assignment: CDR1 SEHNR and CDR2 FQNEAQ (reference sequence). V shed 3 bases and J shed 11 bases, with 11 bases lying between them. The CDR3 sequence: CASSLDQAKQFF. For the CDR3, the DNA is TGTGCCAGCAGCTTGGACCAAGCGAAGCAGTTCTTC.

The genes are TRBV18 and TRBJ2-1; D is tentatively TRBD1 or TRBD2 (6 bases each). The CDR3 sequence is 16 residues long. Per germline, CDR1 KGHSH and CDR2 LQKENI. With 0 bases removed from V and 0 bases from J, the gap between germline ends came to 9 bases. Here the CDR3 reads CASSPPGGISYNEQFF. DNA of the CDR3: TGTGCCAGCTCACCACCGGGGGGCATCTCCTACAATGAGCAGTTCTTC.

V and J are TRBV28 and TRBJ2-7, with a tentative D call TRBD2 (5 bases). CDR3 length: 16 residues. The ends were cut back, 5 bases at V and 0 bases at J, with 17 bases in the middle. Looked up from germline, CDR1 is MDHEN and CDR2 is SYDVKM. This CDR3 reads CASSPNVLGSSYEQYF. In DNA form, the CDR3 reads TGTGCCAGCAGTCCCAACGTCCTTGGGAGCTCCTACGAGCAGTACTTC.

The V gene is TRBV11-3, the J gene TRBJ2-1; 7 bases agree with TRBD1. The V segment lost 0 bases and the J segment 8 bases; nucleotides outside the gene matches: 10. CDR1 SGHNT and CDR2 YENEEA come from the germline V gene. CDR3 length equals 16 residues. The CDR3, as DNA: TGTGCCAGCAGCTTAGATATTTGGGCAGGGGGTGATGAGCAGTTCTTC. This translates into CASSLDIWAGGDEQFF.

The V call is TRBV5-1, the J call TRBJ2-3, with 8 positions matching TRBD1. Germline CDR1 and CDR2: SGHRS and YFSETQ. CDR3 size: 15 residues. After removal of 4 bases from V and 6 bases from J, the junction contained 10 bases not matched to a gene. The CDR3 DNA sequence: TGCGCCAGCAGCCCGGACAGGGCTAGTTGGGATACGCAGTATTTT. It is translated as CASSPDRASWDTQYF. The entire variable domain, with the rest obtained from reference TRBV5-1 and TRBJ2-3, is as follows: KAGVTQTPRYLIKTRGQQVTLSCSPISGHRSVSWYQQTPGQGLQFLFEYFSETQRNKGNFPGRFSGRQFSNSRSEMNVSTLELGDSALYLCASSPDRASWDTQYFGPGTRLTVL.

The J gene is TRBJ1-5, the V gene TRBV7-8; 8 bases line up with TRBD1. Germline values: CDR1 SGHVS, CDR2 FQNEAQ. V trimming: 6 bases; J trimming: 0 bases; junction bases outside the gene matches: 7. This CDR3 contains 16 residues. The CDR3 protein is CASRNGTGNSNQPQHF. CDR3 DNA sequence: TGTGCCAGCAGAAACGGGACAGGCAATAGCAATCAGCCCCAGCATTTT. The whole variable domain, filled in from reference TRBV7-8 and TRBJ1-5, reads GAGVSQSPRYKVAKRGQDVALRCDPISGHVSLFWYQQALGQGPEFLTYFQNEAQLDKSGLPSDRFFAERPEGSVSTLKIQRTQQEDSAVYLCASRNGTGNSNQPQHFGDGTRLSIL.

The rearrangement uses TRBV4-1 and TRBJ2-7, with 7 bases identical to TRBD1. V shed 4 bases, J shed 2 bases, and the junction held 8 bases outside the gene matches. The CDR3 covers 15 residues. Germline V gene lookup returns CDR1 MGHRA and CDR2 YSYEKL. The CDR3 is CASSPRDRGPYEQYF. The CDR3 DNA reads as TGCGCCAGCAGCCCCCGGGACAGAGGGCCCTACGAGCAGTACTTC.

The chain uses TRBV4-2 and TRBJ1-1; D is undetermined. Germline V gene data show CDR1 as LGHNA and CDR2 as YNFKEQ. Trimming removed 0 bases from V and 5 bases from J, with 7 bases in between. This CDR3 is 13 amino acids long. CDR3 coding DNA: TGTGCCAGCAGCCAAGATTTTCAAACTGAAGCTTTCTTT. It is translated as CASSQDFQTEAFF.

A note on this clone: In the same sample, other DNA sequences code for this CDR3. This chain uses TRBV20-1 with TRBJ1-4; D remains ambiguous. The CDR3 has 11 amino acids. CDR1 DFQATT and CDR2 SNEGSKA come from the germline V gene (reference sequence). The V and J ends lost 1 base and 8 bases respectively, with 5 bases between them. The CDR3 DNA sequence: TGCAGTGCTAGAGTTTCGGAAAAACTGTTTTTT. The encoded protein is CSARVSEKLFF.

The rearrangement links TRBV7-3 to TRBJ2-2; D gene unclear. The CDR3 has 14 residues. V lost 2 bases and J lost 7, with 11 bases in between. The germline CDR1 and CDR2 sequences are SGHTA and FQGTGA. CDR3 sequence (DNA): TGTGCCAGCAGCTTAGGCTTGGGCGACGGGGAGCTGTTTTTT. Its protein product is CASSLGLGDGELFF.

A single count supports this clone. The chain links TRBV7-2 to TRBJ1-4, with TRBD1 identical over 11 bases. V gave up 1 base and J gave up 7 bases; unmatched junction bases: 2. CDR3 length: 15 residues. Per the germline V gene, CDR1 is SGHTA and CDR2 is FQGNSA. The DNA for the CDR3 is TGTGCCAGCAGCTTAGTGGGGACAGGGGGTGAAAAACTGTTTTTT. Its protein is CASSLVGTGGEKLFF.

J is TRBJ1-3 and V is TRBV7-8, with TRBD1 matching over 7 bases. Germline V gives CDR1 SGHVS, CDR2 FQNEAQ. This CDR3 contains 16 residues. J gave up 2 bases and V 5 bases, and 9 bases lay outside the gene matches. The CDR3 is CASSDPRGTAGNTIYF. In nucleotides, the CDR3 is TGTGCCAGCAGCGACCCCCGTGGGACAGCTGGAAACACCATATATTTT.

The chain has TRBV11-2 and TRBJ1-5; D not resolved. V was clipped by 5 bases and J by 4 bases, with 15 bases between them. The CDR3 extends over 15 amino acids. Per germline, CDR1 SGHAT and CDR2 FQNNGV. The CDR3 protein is CASSPGVARNQPQHF. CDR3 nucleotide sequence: TGTGCCAGCAGCCCCGGGGTCGCCAGGAATCAGCCCCAGCATTTT.